A selection of T cell receptor beta chains follows, all from one sample in a study of T cell responses to AZD1222 COVID-19 vaccine. Repertoires were generated with immunoSEQ multiplex PCR, while TCRdb's copy carries only in-frame clones and drops some. The sample includes more than 140,000 clones, 80% to 90% of them seen just once. The sample in question was peripheral blood, obtained on day 0 of AZD1222 vaccination. Receptors originate from an adult in good health. The CDR3 runs from the conserved cysteine through the conserved F or W. The D gene is left open where the match is weak. Clone size, where shown, is once, few, many, or a class for clones that have expanded.

clone_size: NA; v_call: TRBV12-3/TRBV12-4; d_call: NA; j_call: TRBJ2-1; cdr3_length: 12; cdr3_aa: CASSPDWVEQFF; cdr3_nt: TGTGCCAGCAGTCCGGATTGGGTTGAGCAGTTCTTC
clone_size: NA; v_call: TRBV18; d_call: NA; j_call: TRBJ2-7; cdr3_length: 17; cdr3_aa: CASSPQGQYYPAYEQYF; cdr3_nt: TGTGCCAGCTCACCACAAGGACAGTACTACCCAGCCTACGAGCAGTACTTC
clone_size: NA; v_call: TRBV7-9; d_call: NA; j_call: TRBJ2-3; cdr3_length: 17; cdr3_aa: CASSSPGGVIGTDTQYF; cdr3_nt: TGTGCCAGCAGCTCTCCGGGTGGGGTCATTGGCACAGATACGCAGTATTTT
clone_size: NA; v_call: TRBV4-1; d_call: NA; j_call: TRBJ1-6; cdr3_length: 14; cdr3_aa: CASSPGVLSSPLHF; cdr3_nt: TGCGCCAGCAGCCCGGGGGTTTTAAGTTCACCCCTCCACTTT
clone_size: NA; v_call: TRBV19; d_call: TRBD1; j_call: TRBJ1-5; cdr3_length: 15; cdr3_aa: CASSGDRAGVRPQHF; cdr3_nt: TGTGCCAGTAGCGGGGACAGGGCGGGTGTCCGGCCCCAGCATTTT
clone_size: once; v_call: TRBV29-1; d_call: NA; j_call: TRBJ1-1; cdr3_length: 11; cdr3_aa: CSVITGPEAFF; cdr3_nt: TGCAGCGTTATTACAGGGCCTGAAGCTTTCTTT
clone_size: NA; v_call: TRBV24-1; d_call: TRBD2; j_call: TRBJ2-1; cdr3_length: 18; cdr3_aa: CATSDVTSGRALMNEQFF; cdr3_nt: TGTGCCACCAGTGATGTGACTAGCGGGAGGGCCCTTATGAATGAGCAGTTCTTC
clone_size: once; v_call: TRBV10-3; d_call: TRBD2; j_call: TRBJ2-2; cdr3_length: 18; cdr3_aa: CAITGKGLAGEYTGELFF; cdr3_nt: TGTGCCATCACCGGGAAAGGGCTAGCGGGGGAGTACACCGGGGAGCTGTTTTTT
clone_size: NA; v_call: TRBV3-1/TRBV3-2; d_call: TRBD1; j_call: TRBJ2-7; cdr3_length: 14; cdr3_aa: CASSLRQGTHEQYF; cdr3_nt: TGTGCCAGCAGCCTTCGACAGGGGACCCACGAGCAGTACTTC
clone_size: few; v_call: TRBV7-9; d_call: NA; j_call: TRBJ1-1; cdr3_length: 12; cdr3_aa: CASSLGWTEAFF; cdr3_nt: TGTGCCAGCAGCTTAGGGTGGACTGAAGCTTTCTTT
clone_size: NA; v_call: TRBV9; d_call: TRBD2; j_call: TRBJ2-7; cdr3_length: 15; cdr3_aa: CASSVASGLYYEQYF; cdr3_nt: TGTGCCAGCAGCGTAGCTAGCGGACTATACTACGAGCAGTACTTC
clone_size: NA; v_call: TRBV10-3; d_call: NA; j_call: TRBJ1-1; cdr3_length: 15; cdr3_aa: CAISSWDKPNTEAFF; cdr3_nt: TGTGCCATCAGTTCCTGGGACAAGCCGAACACTGAAGCTTTCTTT
clone_size: NA; v_call: TRBV5-1; d_call: TRBD2; j_call: TRBJ2-1; cdr3_length: 17; cdr3_aa: CASSFYYTSGRRDEQFF; cdr3_nt: TGCGCCAGCAGCTTCTACTACACTAGCGGGAGAAGGGATGAGCAGTTCTTC
clone_size: NA; v_call: TRBV11-2; d_call: TRBD1; j_call: TRBJ1-6; cdr3_length: 16; cdr3_aa: CASSPAPGQYNSPLHF; cdr3_nt: TGTGCCAGCAGCCCAGCTCCGGGACAGTATAATTCACCCCTCCACTTT
clone_size: NA; v_call: TRBV29-1; d_call: NA; j_call: TRBJ2-1; cdr3_length: 10; cdr3_aa: CSAGDREQFF; cdr3_nt: TGCAGCGCAGGGGATAGAGAGCAGTTCTTC
clone_size: NA; v_call: TRBV10-3; d_call: NA; j_call: TRBJ1-2; cdr3_length: 11; cdr3_aa: CAISENALLTF; cdr3_nt: TGTGCCATCAGTGAGAACGCCCTCTTAACCTTC
clone_size: NA; v_call: TRBV7-2; d_call: NA; j_call: TRBJ2-5; cdr3_length: 15; cdr3_aa: CASSFFPGDQETQYF; cdr3_nt: TGTGCCAGCAGCTTTTTTCCAGGAGATCAAGAGACCCAGTACTTC
clone_size: NA; v_call: TRBV2; d_call: TRBD1; j_call: TRBJ2-1; cdr3_length: 13; cdr3_aa: CASIRQGRNEQFF; cdr3_nt: TGTGCCAGTATCCGACAGGGGCGGAATGAGCAGTTCTTC
clone_size: NA; v_call: TRBV5-4; d_call: NA; j_call: TRBJ1-1; cdr3_length: 15; cdr3_aa: CASSLGASMNTEAFF; cdr3_nt: TGTGCCAGCAGCTTGGGGGCCAGTATGAACACTGAAGCTTTCTTT
clone_size: NA; v_call: TRBV12-2; d_call: NA; j_call: TRBJ2-3; cdr3_length: 16; cdr3_aa: CASRCLNEPGTDTQYF; cdr3_nt: TGTGCAAGTCGCTGCTTGAACGAACCGGGCACAGATACGCAGTATTTT
clone_size: NA; v_call: TRBV27; d_call: NA; j_call: TRBJ2-3; cdr3_length: 15; cdr3_aa: CASSLSVLSTDTQYF; cdr3_nt: TGTGCCAGCAGTTTATCCGTCTTGAGCACAGATACGCAGTATTTT
clone_size: NA; v_call: TRBV19; d_call: TRBD1; j_call: TRBJ1-2; cdr3_length: 15; cdr3_aa: CASRGTGASTYGYTF; cdr3_nt: TGTGCCAGTAGAGGGACAGGGGCCTCCACCTATGGCTACACCTTC